This T cell receptor (beta chain) was documented in a study of blood T cell repertoires in COVID-19. Turning to the study itself: The United States, Italy and Spain provided the acute and convalescent COVID-19 samples. From T cells, B-cell-depleted T cells, or PBMCs came the material, which was cDNA or gDNA.

Trimming removed 0 bases from V and 1 base from J, with 19 bases in between. Germline CDR1 reads SGHTS; CDR2 reads YDEGEE. The CDR3 totals 18 residues. The authors' processing: Nucleated cell counts were estimated from reference gene primer amplification. Profiled with immunoSEQ multiplex PCR; TCRdb holds only in-frame clones, not every one. V and J calls and clone size are given by that table; D and trimming were obtained from the DNA. The sample lists just under 350,000 clones; more than 70% were seen once. The clonotype was recovered from a young man with active or convalescent COVID-19. The sequenced sample consisted of peripheral blood. The chain links TRBV5-8 to TRBJ2-5; weak D call: TRBD1 (7 bases). The chain's CDR3 is CASSLVWGDSEGQETQYF. CDR3 coding DNA: TGTGCCAGCAGCTTGGTGTGGGGGGACAGCGAGGGCCAAGAGACCCAGTACTTC.